This T cell receptor beta chain derives from a study of CD8+ T cells in alopecia areata. At the level of the study: The authors grafted skin from approximately 6-13-month-old C3H/HeJ donors with spontaneous alopecia onto roughly 6-10-week-old female C3H/HeJ mice.

The sorting of pooled cutaneous lymph node cells relied on CD4, CD8alpha, NKG2D, NKG2ACE and other markers. Concerning this clone: No antigen is known for it. Gene names and germline refer to mouse. The observed sequence ends 4 residues before the CDR3 terminus, with the missing tail filled in from the germline J gene.

Study-wide results and caveats: Across lesional scalp, and particularly alopecia totalis/universalis, clonality surpassed that of normal scalp.

The sequencing template was cDNA reverse transcribed from extracted RNA. Some clones are missing from TCRdb's copy, which holds only in-frame ones; the method was immunoSEQ multiplex PCR. This repertoire holds 270,000 or so clones, and none appear only once. The CDR3 loop spans 13 amino acids. The germline V and J ends were trimmed by 6 bases and 0 bases, with 9 bases remaining between them. CDR1 and CDR2 (germline): FNHDT, SITEND (reference sequence). This TCR was sampled from a C3H/HeJ mouse with alopecia areata. The strain's MHC: H2-k. This chain joins TRBV19 and TRBJ1-2, with a tentative D call TRBD1 (6 bases). The material sequenced was CD4+ T cells sorted from a lymph node. This CDR3 reads CASKGVANSDYTF. The sequenced part of the CDR3 DNA is TGTGCCAGCAAGGGGGTTGCAAACTCC.